The T cell receptor beta chain under discussion was sequenced for a study of blood T cell repertoires in COVID-19. Study-level information: PBMCs, B-cell-depleted T cells, or T cells provided the cDNA or gDNA that made up the material.

The length of the CDR3 is 16 residues. Original analysis: For nucleated cells, counts were estimated from reference gene primer amplification. Libraries were prepared by immunoSEQ multiplex PCR; TCRdb keeps only in-frame clonotypes and omits some of them. The V and J calls and clone size were taken over from that table, and D and trimming were inferred from the DNA. The table lists 320,000 or so clones, around 90% of them singletons, with roughly 5.2% in the top ten. Among Cohort 3 donors, those recovered had two negative PCRs, clearance, or symptom resolution. This receptor was identified in a man aged 55-75 years who had recovered from COVID-19. Sequencing was carried out using PBMCs or T cells enriched from blood (not recorded which). The rearrangement joins TRBV21-1 to TRBJ2-3; TRBD1, as called in the table, went unchecked against the DNA. TRBV21-1 is listed as a pseudogene. The CDR3 sequence: CASISGTEIFTDTQYF. CDR3 sequence (DNA): TGTGCCAGCATCTCCGGGACAGAGATTTTCACAGATACGCAGTATTTT.